The following is a T cell receptor beta chain sequence with its context. Its antigen is currently unknown. The data were taken from a study of response to subunit inactivated influenza vaccine. Broader study findings: A suggestion made by the authors is that each seasonal influenza vaccination recruits few new T cells.

TCRdb independently ran MiXCR on the RT-PCR reads; one entry per CDR3 protein. The sample has about half a million distinct CDR3 sequences, less than 10% seen once; the top ten hold 13%. The CDR3 consists of 14 residues. CDR1 and CDR2 from the germline V gene are DFQATT and SNEGSKA (reference sequence). V was clipped by 3 bases and J by 0 bases; unmatched bases: 3. The receptor was derived from a man in his fifties or sixties who received an inactivated influenza vaccine. The chain combines TRBV20-1 with TRBJ2-5; TRBD1 aligns across 8 bases. The input for sequencing was PBMCs from blood, taken about 23 months after vaccination. The chain's CDR3 is CSASWTGNQETQYF. The CDR3 nucleotides are TGCAGTGCTAGCTGGACAGGGAACCAAGAGACCCAGTACTTC.